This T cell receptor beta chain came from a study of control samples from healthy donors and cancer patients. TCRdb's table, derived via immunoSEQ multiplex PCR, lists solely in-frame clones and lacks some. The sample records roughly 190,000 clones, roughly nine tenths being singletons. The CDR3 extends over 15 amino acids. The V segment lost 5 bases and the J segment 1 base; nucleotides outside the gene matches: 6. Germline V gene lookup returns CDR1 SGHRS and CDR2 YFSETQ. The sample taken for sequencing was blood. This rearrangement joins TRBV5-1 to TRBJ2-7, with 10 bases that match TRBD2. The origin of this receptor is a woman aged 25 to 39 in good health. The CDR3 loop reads CASSPTSGFSYEQYF. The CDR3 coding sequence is TGCGCCAGCAGTCCGACTAGCGGGTTTTCCTACGAGCAGTACTTC.